This T cell receptor beta chain came from a study of cytomegalovirus exposure and HLA in healthy donors. Findings and caveats of the study: Reports credit the classifier with highly specific, highly sensitive diagnosis of cytomegalovirus status. Common viral pathogens were later found to be apparently linked to several of the most significant clusters.

The CDR3 runs to 13 residues. Trimming pared 5 bases from V and 6 bases from J, leaving 11 bases between. Per germline, CDR1 SGHVS and CDR2 FNYEAQ. Note on this clone: Its antigen is unidentified.

PCR amplification relied on 60 Vbeta primers (plus 13 Jbeta primers). Sequencing was performed with immunoSEQ multiplex PCR; in TCRdb, only in-frame clones are kept and a portion is missing. The repertoire has around 110,000 clones, 81% of them found once; the top ten carry 3.5% to 4.5%. The receptor comes from a woman younger than 45 in good health and CMV-seronegative. V gene TRBV7-6 combines with J gene TRBJ1-5; D unclear. Sequences were obtained from PBMCs. The DNA of the CDR3 is TGTGCCAGCAGCCCCGGGTTCCGTCAGCCCCAGCATTTT. It codes for CASSPGFRQPQHF. Drawing the rest from reference TRBV7-6 and TRBJ1-5, the complete variable domain is GAGVSQSPRYKVTKRGQDVALRCDPISGHVSLYWYRQALGQGPEFLTYFNYEAQQDKSGLPNDRFSAERPEGSISTLTIQRTEQRDSAMYRCASSPGFRQPQHFGDGTRLSIL.